The 10 T cell receptor beta chains presented below share a single source sample, sequenced in a study of blood T cells in healthy people across ages. Combining a sample-barcoded 5' primer with a J-beta primer mix, a second PCR ran for 7 to 11 cycles. TCRdb recomputed calls from the 5' RACE reads with MiXCR, one row per CDR3 protein. Of over 600,000 distinct CDR3 sequences in the sample, around a fifth are singletons; the top ten hold roughly 3.6%. Sequenced material: blood. The origin of the receptors is a man in his 70s in good health.

This clonotype was picked up a small number of times. The J gene is TRBJ2-4, the V gene TRBV5-1, with D perhaps TRBD2 (5 bases). Germline assignment: CDR1 SGHRS and CDR2 YFSETQ. Trimming pared 5 bases from V and 0 bases from J, leaving 9 bases between. The CDR3 extends over 14 amino acids. CDR3 sequence (DNA): TGCGCCAGCAGTTCCGGGGAAGCCAAAAACATTCAGTACTTC. Its translation: CASSSGEAKNIQYF.

This clonotype occurred a few times. The CDR3 nucleotides read TGTGCCAGCAGCTCCTGGACTAGCGGGGGTGCCGGGGAGCTGTTTTTT. Translation: CASSSWTSGGAGELFF. The J gene is TRBJ2-2, the V gene TRBV5-6; 13 positions agree with TRBD2. The ends lost 3 bases at V and 6 bases at J; junction bases unmatched: 5. The CDR3 runs 16 residues. Germline-derived CDR1 and CDR2 are SGHDT and YYEEEE.

This clonotype was observed at least ten times. V and J are TRBV28 and TRBJ2-7, with D possibly being TRBD1 (6 bases). V lost 5 bases and J 4 bases, leaving 9 bases between the germline ends. The CDR3 is 12 amino acids. Germline V gives CDR1 MDHEN, CDR2 SYDVKM. CDR3 DNA sequence: TGTGCCAGCAGTCAACAGGGTTACGAGCAGTACTTC. Its translation is CASSQQGYEQYF.

The V gene is TRBV7-2, the J gene TRBJ2-1; the D is unclear. There are 15 residues in the CDR3. V was cut by 0 bases and J by 5 bases, with 11 bases left in between. In germline, CDR1 is SGHTA, CDR2 FQGNSA. This CDR3 reads CASSLAGLINNEQFF. The CDR3 nucleotides are TGTGCCAGCAGCTTAGCGGGCCTTATAAACAATGAGCAGTTCTTC.

This clonotype occurred a few times. The chain recombines TRBV7-9 with TRBJ2-4; tentative D call: TRBD2 (5 bases). Germline CDR1 SEHNR, CDR2 FQNEAQ (reference sequence). CDR3 size: 20 residues. V lost 0 bases, J lost 0 bases, and 21 bases lay in between. CDR3 nucleotide sequence: TGTGCCAGCAGCTTAGCCCCCCGTTACGAGGGAATTTTAGCCAAAAACATTCAGTACTTC. Translating gives CASSLAPRYEGILAKNIQYF.

This clonotype was counted only a few times. This chain links TRBV20-1 with TRBJ1-1; TRBD1 might be the D (5 bases). The germline V gene has CDR1 DFQATT and CDR2 SNEGSKA (reference sequence). CDR3 length: 13 amino acids. With 6 bases removed from V and 0 bases from J, the gap between germline ends came to 11 bases. DNA of the CDR3: TGCAGTGCGCTCAGGGTAATGAACACTGAAGCTTTCTTT. As protein: CSALRVMNTEAFF.

Comments on this clonotype: Given a much more abundant clone one base away, this may be a read error. V is TRBV14 and J is TRBJ2-1, with TRBD2 matching over 11 bases. CDR1 is SGHDN and CDR2 is FVKESK in the germline V gene. The V gene end was trimmed by 3 bases and the J gene end by 5 bases; junction bases not matched to a gene: 6. CDR3 size: 16 residues. This CDR3 is CASSHLAGGLHNEQFF. CDR3 nucleotide sequence: TGTGCCAGCAGCCACTTAGCGGGAGGGCTCCACAATGAGCAGTTCTTC.

The chain uses TRBV20-1 and TRBJ2-5; no definite D call. The CDR3 is 14 amino acids. From germline, CDR1 is DFQATT and CDR2 SNEGSKA (reference sequence). The germline V and J ends were trimmed by 6 bases and 3 bases, with 17 bases remaining between them. The CDR3 region is CSANRALIKETQYF. The CDR3 DNA reads TGCAGTGCCAATAGGGCCTTAATAAAAGAGACCCAGTACTTC.

The chain combines TRBV5-6 with TRBJ2-5, with a weak D call TRBD1 (6 bases). The J call may be in error: the DNA end matches TRBJ2-7 better. Germline values: CDR1 SGHDT, CDR2 YYEEEE. This CDR3 region has 15 residues. CDR3 residues: CASSFRGSGAYEQYF. The CDR3 nucleotides are TGTGCCAGCAGCTTCAGAGGGTCAGGGGCCTACGAGCAGTACTTC.

The J gene is TRBJ2-5, the V gene TRBV4-2; 8 positions match TRBD2. The germline gives CDR1 LGHNA, CDR2 YNFKEQ. J was trimmed by 1 base and V by 4 bases; bases with no gene match: 5. This CDR3 comprises 15 residues. The CDR3 is CASSPQTSAQETQYF. The CDR3 DNA sequence: TGTGCCAGCAGCCCTCAGACTAGCGCCCAAGAGACCCAGTACTTC.